Listed below are T cell receptor beta chains from one sample, sequenced in a study of T cells in Graves' hyperthyroidism and ophthalmopathy. TCRdb passed the multiplex PCR reads through MiXCR, listing each CDR3 protein once. Among hundreds of thousands of distinct CDR3 sequences listed, around 16% were seen once. Sequenced: blood. The receptors originated from a woman in her 30s with Graves' hyperthyroidism. The CDR3 runs from the conserved cysteine through the conserved F or W. The D gene is left open where the match is weak. Where a row states a size, it is once, few, many or the class of an expanded clone; other rows omit it.

D	V	size	J	DNA	CDR3
NA	TRBV19	NA	TRBJ1-1	TGTGCCAGTAGTACGAACCCAACAAGCTGGACTGAAGCTTTCTTT	CASSTNPTSWTEAFF
TRBD2	TRBV11-2	many	TRBJ2-2	TGTGCCAGCAGCGACCCGGGACTAGCGGGGGGTAACACCGGGGAGCTGTTTTTT	CASSDPGLAGGNTGELFF
TRBD2	TRBV6-7	NA	TRBJ2-2	TGTGCCAGGGATCGTGGTACTAGCGGGAGTGGTACCGGGGAGCTGTTTTTT	CARDRGTSGSGTGELFF
TRBD2	TRBV5-1	many	TRBJ2-1	TGCGCCAGCAGCTTGGTTGGCGGGAGGGCCTTCTATGAGCAGTTCTTC	CASSLVGGRAFYEQFF
NA	TRBV7-8	many	TRBJ1-5	TGTGCCAGCAGCTTCTTTGGGGAAGCTCAGCCCCAGCATTTT	CASSFFGEAQPQHF
NA	TRBV10-3	many	TRBJ1-1	TGTGCCATCATGGGGCGAGAGGTGGGGAACACTGAAGCTTTCTTT	CAIMGREVGNTEAFF
NA	TRBV30	few	TRBJ2-3	TGTGCCTGGAGTGGATATTTAGGGTCCTCTAGCACAGATACGCAGTATTTT	CAWSGYLGSSSTDTQYF
NA	TRBV12-3/TRBV12-4	few	TRBJ2-1	TGTGCCAGTCTGGGGGATAGCTCCTACAATGAGCAGTTCTTC	CASLGDSSYNEQFF
NA	TRBV20-1	many	TRBJ1-1	TGCAGTGCCAGGAGGGACACTTTTAACACTGAAGCTTTCTTT	CSARRDTFNTEAFF
NA	TRBV12-3/TRBV12-4	many	TRBJ1-5	TGTGCCAGCAGTTTATTCCGGGCGAGCAATCAGCCCCAGCATTTT	CASSLFRASNQPQHF
NA	TRBV7-3	once	TRBJ2-3	TGTGCCAGCAGCGCAGGCACAAATACGCAGTATTTT	CASSAGTNTQYF
NA	TRBV7-9	few	TRBJ1-2	TGTGCCAGCAGCTTAGTTCGGCCGAAAGGCTACACCTTC	CASSLVRPKGYTF
NA	TRBV27	many	TRBJ2-7	TGTGCCAGCAGCCCTGGGGCGGGAAAATACGAGCAGTACTTC	CASSPGAGKYEQYF
TRBD1	TRBV20-1	few	TRBJ1-5	TGCAGTGCTGGACAGGGAAGTTGGCGCAATCAGCCCCAGCATTTT	CSAGQGSWRNQPQHF
NA	TRBV28	many	TRBJ2-7	TGTGCCAGCAGTGGGGGGTTGAGTCTCTACGAGCAGTACTTC	CASSGGLSLYEQYF
NA	TRBV20-1	few	TRBJ1-6	TGCAGTGCTAGAGAGAGTCTCCATTCCTATAATTCACCCCTCCACTTT	CSARESLHSYNSPLHF
NA	TRBV6-1	many	TRBJ2-7	TGTGCCAGCAGTGTCCTTTCGGGCTACGAGCAGTACTTC	CASSVLSGYEQYF
NA	TRBV7-9	few	TRBJ1-6	TGTGCCAGCAGCCCCGGGACTTTTATCAATTCACCCCTCCACTTT	CASSPGTFINSPLHF
NA	TRBV19	NA	TRBJ2-7	TGTGCCAGTAGCGAAGGGGGGACCTACGAGCAGTACTTC	CASSEGGTYEQYF
NA	TRBV27	many	TRBJ2-7	TGTGCCAGCAGTTCTCAGACAGGGCCCTCGGCGGGGGAGCAGTACTTC	CASSSQTGPSAGEQYF
NA	TRBV12-3/TRBV12-4	many	TRBJ2-1	TGTGCCAGCAGTTTACGACTCGTGAACCCGGCCCTCTACAATGAGCAGTTCTTC	CASSLRLVNPALYNEQFF
TRBD2	TRBV27	many	TRBJ2-1	TGTGCCAGCAGTTTTTATCCGCCGGGTCTAGCGGAAGACAATGAGCAGTTCTTC	CASSFYPPGLAEDNEQFF
NA	TRBV6-1	many	TRBJ2-1	TGTGCCAGCACCGGCCGGGACTCCTCCTACAATGAGCAGTTCTTC	CASTGRDSSYNEQFF
NA	TRBV7-6	few	TRBJ2-2	TGTGCCAGCAGCCGGGTTTGGGCCACCGGGGAGCTGTTTTTT	CASSRVWATGELFF
NA	TRBV3-1	few	TRBJ2-2	TGTGCCAGCAGCCCCCTCGTTAACACCGGGGAGCTGTTTTTT	CASSPLVNTGELFF
TRBD2	TRBV11-2	many	TRBJ2-3	TGTGCCAGCAGCCTCTTTCCTCCCCAGCGGGACTTCACAGATACGCAGTATTTT	CASSLFPPQRDFTDTQYF
NA	TRBV24-1	NA	TRBJ2-7	TGTGCCACCAGTGATTTATACGAGCAGTACTTC	CATSDLYEQYF
TRBD1	TRBV2	NA	TRBJ2-6	TGTGCCAGCAAGGACAGGCACTCTGGGGCCAACGTCCTGACTTTC	CASKDRHSGANVLTF
TRBD1	TRBV2	NA	TRBJ1-6	TGTGCCAGCAGTGAACAGGGGGTTAGCTCCTATAATTCACCCCTCCACTTT	CASSEQGVSSYNSPLHF
TRBD2	TRBV15	NA	TRBJ2-5	TGTGCCACCAGCAGAGCCATCGGGGGGGCAGAGACCCAGTACTTC	CATSRAIGGAETQYF
NA	TRBV2	many	TRBJ2-3	TGTGCCAGCAGTGTCGCGAGCACAGATACGCAGTATTTT	CASSVASTDTQYF
NA	TRBV18	many	TRBJ2-7	TGTGCCAGCTCTCGGGACGGTAGTGAAGACGAGCAGTACTTC	CASSRDGSEDEQYF
TRBD1	TRBV20-1	NA	TRBJ2-7	TGCAGTGCCAGGGGGCCGAGGGGAGTCTACGAGCAGTACTTC	CSARGPRGVYEQYF
NA	TRBV28	many	TRBJ2-5	TGTGCCAGCAGTACACCCCTAGCCGGGCAAGAGACCCAGTACTTC	CASSTPLAGQETQYF
NA	TRBV9	NA	TRBJ2-3	TGTGCCAGCACCGTCCGAACTCCCTGGGGGGGACACACAGATACGCAGTATTTT	CASTVRTPWGGHTDTQYF
TRBD2	TRBV28	few	TRBJ2-4	TGTGCCAGCAGCACAGTAGCGGGACTGTACTTC	CASSTVAGLYF